This T cell receptor beta chain derives from a study of T cell responses to AZD1222 COVID-19 vaccine. Study-wide context: Pooling covered second doses at about 4 or about 12 weeks. Study results and caveats: The donor cohort was predominantly white British with a female majority, and clonal diversity may have been underestimated. Samples come after the peak T cell response, not at day 14.

With regard to this clone: What it binds is not known.

V was shortened by 2 bases and J by 0 bases, with 7 bases between the two germline ends. The CDR3 extends over 13 amino acids. The germline gives CDR1 SQVTM, CDR2 ANQGSEA. This table comes from immunoSEQ multiplex PCR, and its TCRdb copy is limited to in-frame clones, with some not included. The table shows roughly 160,000 clones, with around nine tenths occurring only once. The V call is TRBV29-1, the J call TRBJ1-2; no reliable D call. This receptor was taken from an adult in good health. Sequenced here: peripheral blood, sampled on day 0 of AZD1222 vaccination. CDR3 amino acids: CSVERPSNYGYTF. Here the CDR3 DNA reads TGCAGCGTTGAACGGCCATCTAACTATGGCTACACCTTC.